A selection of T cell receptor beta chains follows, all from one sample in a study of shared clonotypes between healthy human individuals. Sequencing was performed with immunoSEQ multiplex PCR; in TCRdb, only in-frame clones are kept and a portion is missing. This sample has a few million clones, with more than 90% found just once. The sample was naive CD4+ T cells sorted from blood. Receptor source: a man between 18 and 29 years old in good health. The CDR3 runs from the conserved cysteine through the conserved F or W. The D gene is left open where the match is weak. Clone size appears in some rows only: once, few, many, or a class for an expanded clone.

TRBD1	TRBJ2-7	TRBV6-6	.	CASSTSPGTGAYEQYF	TGTGCCAGCAGTACCTCGCCCGGGACAGGGGCCTACGAGCAGTACTTC
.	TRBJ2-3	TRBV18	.	CASSLLGGHNTDTQYF	TGTGCCAGCTCACTGCTCGGGGGGCACAACACAGATACGCAGTATTTT
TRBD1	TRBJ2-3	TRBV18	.	CASAGGSPGQGTQYF	TGTGCCAGCGCAGGGGGTAGCCCTGGACAGGGGACGCAGTATTTT
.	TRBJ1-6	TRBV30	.	CAWRTDSSYNSPLHF	TGTGCCTGGCGGACAGACAGCTCCTATAATTCACCCCTCCACTTT
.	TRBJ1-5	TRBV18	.	CASSSSTGSNQPQHF	TGTGCCAGCTCATCCTCGACGGGAAGCAATCAGCCCCAGCATTTT
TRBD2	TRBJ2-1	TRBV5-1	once	CASSLSSGLAFGEQFF	TGCGCCAGCAGCTTGTCTTCGGGACTAGCGTTTGGTGAGCAGTTCTTC
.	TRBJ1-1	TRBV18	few	CASSPGESSEAFF	TGTGCCAGCTCACCAGGGGAGTCCTCTGAAGCTTTCTTT
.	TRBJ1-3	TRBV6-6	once	CASSPTGGGNTIYF	TGTGCCAGCAGTCCAACGGGCGGCGGAAACACCATATATTTT
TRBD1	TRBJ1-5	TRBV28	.	CASSLGTGDNQPQHF	TGTGCCAGCAGTTTAGGGACAGGGGACAATCAGCCCCAGCATTTT
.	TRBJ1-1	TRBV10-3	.	CAIQTLNTEAFF	TGTGCCATCCAAACGTTGAACACTGAAGCTTTCTTT
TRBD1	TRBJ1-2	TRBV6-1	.	CASSADRGGGYTF	TGTGCCAGCAGTGCGGACAGGGGGGGTGGCTACACCTTC
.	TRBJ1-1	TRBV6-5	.	CASSRQRGNTEAFF	TGTGCCAGCAGCCGACAGAGGGGGAACACTGAAGCTTTCTTT
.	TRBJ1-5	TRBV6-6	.	CASSYGVNSNQPQHF	TGTGCCAGCAGTTATGGTGTAAACAGCAATCAGCCCCAGCATTTT
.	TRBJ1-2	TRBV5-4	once	CASSLPTANYGYTF	TGTGCCAGCAGCTTGCCTACAGCTAACTATGGCTACACCTTC
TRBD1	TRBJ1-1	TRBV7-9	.	CASSLELAQGALNTEAFF	TGTGCCAGCAGCTTAGAGCTGGCGCAGGGGGCGCTTAACACTGAAGCTTTCTTT
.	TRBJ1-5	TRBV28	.	CASSFIWEDQPQHF	TGTGCCAGCAGTTTCATATGGGAGGATCAGCCCCAGCATTTT
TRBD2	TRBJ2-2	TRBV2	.	CASSGLAGDTGELFF	TGTGCCAGCAGTGGACTAGCGGGTGACACCGGGGAGCTGTTTTTT